This TCR beta chain was identified in a study of shared T cell receptors in the human thymus (dated by TCRdb to about 2021). Context from the whole study: The study examined how self-reactive, shared T-cell receptor alpha chains are generated in the human thymus.

The CDR3 covers 15 residues, taking in both the cysteine and the phenylalanine. The read is trimmed to its CDR3 DNA, 45 bases read in frame from base 1. CDR1 and CDR2 are drawn from the germline V gene: SGHRS, YFSETQ. Comments on this clone: Its binding antigen is unknown. No base quality values were provided; no much bigger clone lies one nucleotide off.

The library was made by the immunoSEQ multiplex PCR assay. TCRdb mirrors the immuneACCESS table, restricted to in-frame sequences. Some clones are absent from its copies; in checked studies, under half trace to an unresolved V gene, and the reason for the others is unknown. Present in this sample are 600,000 or so clones, more than 75% of which were seen just once. Of the sample, roughly 0.0089% is held by the ten largest clones. This sample also belongs to another study, concerning human thymus T cells. As the second study states: Immunologically healthy infants undergoing open corrective cardiac surgery for congenital heart defects in Finland were used as donors. The thymus tissue came from surgical resects taken out during corrective cardiac surgery. Usage of V and J gene segments appeared to be biased in both the thymic and the peripheral blood repertoires. Highly overlapping thymic TCR repertoires among unrelated individuals were reported in the related research. The study characterized TCR alpha and beta repertoires from fewer than 10 infant thymus samples and a few related peripheral blood samples. Donor ages ranging from about 6 to 250 days were recorded, and more than 5 male and a couple of female infants were included in the cohort. Thymocytes were mechanically released from the tissue and were stored as pellets of roughly 9.5-34 million cells at -70 degrees C. A QIAsymphony instrument was used to extract genomic DNA from the frozen cell pellets. Using the immunoSEQ multiplex PCR assay, the TCRB and TCRAD loci were amplified from a standardized quantity of quality-controlled genomic DNA. The V(D)J region was spanned by amplicons of a length sufficient to cover the CDR3 and to identify V and J genes. The commercial immunoSEQ service was used to sequence amplicons on an Illumina platform. Primer bias and sequencing errors were corrected using previously described methods, and TCRAD and TCRB definitions followed the IMGT database. Analysis of the repertoires was done with immunoSEQ Analyzer 3.0 and VDJTools and included basic statistics, V/J segment usage, diversity estimates, rarefaction and pairwise overlap. To estimate diversity, the Chao1, ChaoE, Efron-Thisted, Shannon and inverse Simpson indices were applied, and diversity was also estimated on datasets down-sampled to the smallest sample. For repertoire overlap, CDR3 nucleotide sequence, V gene and J gene had to match strictly, and clustering was done by Jaccard-based multidimensional scaling. On average, thymus samples gave about 810,000 unique TCRB clonotypes, whereas blood samples gave about 84,000.

The chain joins TRBV5-1 to TRBJ2-5; TRBD2 agrees with 8 junctional bases. The J call is uncertain, as TRBJ2-7 better fits the DNA end. The sequenced sample consisted of thymocytes. This receptor was taken from a boy less than two years old with a congenital heart defect. Donor details come from another sample of the same person, matched by shared clones. The encoded CDR3 is CASSLSAGGTYEQYF. The DNA reads as follows: TGCGCCAGCAGCTTATCGGCGGGAGGCACCTACGAGCAGTACTTC.